These 28 T cell receptor beta chains were sequenced from one sample in a study of blood T cell repertoires in COVID-19. The table came from immunoSEQ multiplex PCR; TCRdb's copy has only in-frame clones and leaves some out. The sample has 350,000 to 400,000 clones, approximately 86% seen once; the top ten hold 7.1%. The sequencing input was peripheral blood. Receptors originate from a woman aged 55-69 years with COVID-19, enrolled during active disease.

This clone has only a few counts. This chain uses TRBV14 with TRBJ1-2; D might be TRBD1 (5 bases). Trimming cost V 4 bases and J 7 bases, with 19 bases left between them. The germline V gene encodes CDR1 SGHDN and CDR2 FVKESK. The CDR3 has 15 residues. CDR3 DNA sequence: TGTGCCAGCAGCCCTCTATTGCAGGGCGGGGGTGGCTACACCTTC. It specifies CASSPLLQGGGGYTF.

The rearrangement uses TRBV5-1 and TRBJ2-4; D might be TRBD1 (6 bases). The length of the CDR3 is 16 residues. V was pared by 1 base and J by 9 bases, with 20 bases between. The germline V gene encodes CDR1 SGHRS and CDR2 YFSETQ. This CDR3 is CASSLSSGIGGGIQYF. In DNA, the CDR3 is TGCGCCAGCAGCTTGAGTTCAGGGATTGGGGGCGGCATTCAGTACTTC.

The rearrangement uses TRBV30 and TRBJ2-1; no reliable D call. V lost 0 bases and J lost 3, with 6 bases in between. The CDR3 sequence is 13 residues long. The germline V gene has CDR1 GTSNPN and CDR2 SVGIG (reference sequence). CDR3 sequence (DNA): TGTGCCTGGAGTGTATCCGGCTACAATGAGCAGTTCTTC. This translates into CAWSVSGYNEQFF.

This rearrangement joins TRBV6-5 to TRBJ2-7, with D possibly matching TRBD2 (5 bases). The CDR3 runs 15 residues. Germline V gene sequence: CDR1 MNHEY, CDR2 SVGAGI. V dropped 5 bases and J dropped 5 bases, with 19 bases sitting between them. The CDR3 region has the DNA TGTGCCAGCAGTCGAGCTTCGGATGGGCGGGACGAGCAGTACTTC. Its translation: CASSRASDGRDEQYF.

This clone showed up just once. The sample contains more than one DNA sequence encoding this CDR3. This chain uses TRBV5-1 with TRBJ1-1, with D maybe TRBD1 (5 bases). The CDR3 is made up of 13 amino acids. Between the trimmed V and J ends, which lost 1 base and 3 bases, there was a span of 7 bases. Looked up from germline, CDR1 is SGHRS and CDR2 is YFSETQ. The CDR3 DNA follows: TGCGCCAGCAGCTTGTCGGGGGACACTGAAGCTTTCTTT. This codes for CASSLSGDTEAFF.

The chain links TRBV4-3 to TRBJ2-7; a weak D match, TRBD2 (5 bases). Trimming removed 0 bases at V and 6 bases at J, with 18 bases between. In germline, CDR1 is LGHNA, CDR2 YSLEER. The CDR3 totals 16 residues. The CDR3 here is CASSQDTNGLRFEQYF. Here the CDR3 DNA reads TGCGCCAGCAGCCAAGATACTAACGGACTTCGCTTCGAGCAGTACTTC.

The chain recombines TRBV2 with TRBJ1-3; D remains unclear. CDR1 is SNHLY and CDR2 is FYNNEI in the germline V gene. CDR3 size: 14 residues. Trimming removed 7 bases at V and 0 bases at J, with 10 bases between. The CDR3 nucleotides are TGTGCCAGCAAAGTTCTGCGCTCTGGAAACACCATATATTTT. Residues: CASKVLRSGNTIYF.

J is TRBJ1-5 and V is TRBV27; 9 bases are shared with TRBD1. This CDR3 has 16 amino acids. Germline lookup yields CDR1 MNHEY and CDR2 SMNVEV (reference sequence). V lost 6 bases, J lost 0 bases, and 6 bases stayed unmatched. This CDR3 is CASRDPQGASNQPQHF. In DNA form, the CDR3 reads TGTGCCAGCAGGGACCCACAGGGGGCTAGCAATCAGCCCCAGCATTTT.

V gene TRBV3-1 (or the pseudogene TRBV3-2) combines with J gene TRBJ2-5; 9 bases agree with TRBD2. Germline V CDR1 and CDR2: LGHDT, YNNKEL (reference sequence). This CDR3 contains 16 residues. V was clipped by 3 bases and J by 3 bases; unmatched bases: 8. Here the CDR3 DNA reads TGTGCCAGCAGCCATAGGGAGCGGGGGGATGAAGAGACCCAGTACTTC. It specifies CASSHRERGDEETQYF.

The V call is TRBV6-5, the J call TRBJ1-1; D perhaps matches TRBD1 (6 bases). V lost 7 bases, J lost 6 bases, and 15 bases lay in between. The CDR3 is 13 amino acids. Germline V lookup: CDR1 MNHEY, CDR2 SVGAGI. The CDR3 nucleotides read TGTGCCAGCAATCAGGGGTGGATGGCTGAAGCTTTCTTT. Translating gives CASNQGWMAEAFF.

The chain employs TRBV16 and TRBJ2-5, with a possible D match to TRBD1 (5 bases). With 6 bases removed from V and 1 base from J, the gap between germline ends came to 6 bases. This CDR3 contains 12 residues. Germline V gene sequence: CDR1 KGHSY, CDR2 FQNENV. CDR3 in amino acids: CASSRGQETQYF. The DNA of the CDR3 is TGTGCCAGCAGTAGGGGCCAAGAGACCCAGTACTTC.

The chain uses TRBV6-5 and TRBJ2-7; D gene ambiguous. The V gene's germline CDR1 is MNHEY and CDR2 SVGAGI. V was clipped by 0 bases and J by 3 bases, with 9 bases between them. This CDR3 has 14 amino acids. As DNA, the CDR3 is TGTGCCAGCAGTTACTCGACCGAGCGCTACGAGCAGTACTTC. Amino acids: CASSYSTERYEQYF.

V is TRBV27 and J is TRBJ2-3; weak D call: TRBD2 (6 bases). CDR1 is MNHEY, CDR2 SMNVEV, per germline (reference sequence). V shed 5 bases and J shed 1 base, with 16 bases lying between them. This CDR3 has 16 amino acids. CDR3 in DNA: TGTGCCAGCAGTCCGAGGGGCGGGGCTGGCACAGATACGCAGTATTTT. Encoded protein: CASSPRGGAGTDTQYF.

For this clone: Other DNA sequences within the sample encode an identical CDR3. The V and J genes are TRBV11-3 and TRBJ1-1, with D perhaps matching TRBD1 (5 bases). This CDR3 comprises 14 residues. V shed 1 base and J shed 0 bases, with 6 bases lying between them. The germline V gene has CDR1 SGHNT and CDR2 YENEEA. The CDR3 loop reads CASSLGGLNTEAFF. CDR3 sequence (DNA): TGTGCCAGCAGCTTAGGGGGCCTGAACACTGAAGCTTTCTTT. Supplemented by reference TRBV11-3 and TRBJ1-1, the full variable domain reads EAGVVQSPRYKIIEKKQPVAFWCNPISGHNTLYWYLQNLGQGPELLIRYENEEAVDDSQLPKDRFSAERLKGVDSTLKIQPAELGDSAVYLCASSLGGLNTEAFFGQGTRLTVV.

Only one count was recorded for this clone. V usage is TRBV2 and J usage is TRBJ1-2, with D possibly TRBD1 on 5 matching bases. V was shortened by 0 bases and J by 7 bases, with 9 bases between the two germline ends. The CDR3 runs 13 residues. The germline gives CDR1 SNHLY, CDR2 FYNNEI. CDR3 loop: CASSEATGVGYTF. CDR3 DNA: TGTGCCAGCAGTGAAGCGACGGGGGTTGGCTACACCTTC.

V gene TRBV7-2 combines with J gene TRBJ2-5, with 14 bases aligning to TRBD2. CDR3 length: 16 residues. J was trimmed by 5 bases and V by 5 bases; bases with no gene match: 7. CDR1 is SGHTA and CDR2 is FQGNSA in the germline V gene. The CDR3 nucleotides read TGTGCCAGCAGCCCCCGACTAGCGGGGGGGCCGGAGACCCAGTACTTC. Amino acids: CASSPRLAGGPETQYF.

J is TRBJ2-2 and V is TRBV19; 9 nucleotides agree with TRBD1. The CDR3 consists of 13 residues. Germline CDR1 reads LNHDA; CDR2 reads SQIVND (reference sequence). V shed 11 bases, J shed 6 bases, and the junction held 7 bases outside the gene matches. The CDR3 region has the DNA TGTGCCGGGGGACAGGGATACGCCGGGGAGCTGTTTTTT. This translates into CAGGQGYAGELFF.

The rearrangement joins TRBV12-3 or TRBV12-4 to TRBJ1-6; the D gene is possibly TRBD1 (6 bases). V shed 10 bases and J shed 8 bases, with 15 bases lying between them. This CDR3 has 13 residues. The CDR3: CATQTGLDSPLHF. The DNA for the CDR3 is TGTGCCACCCAGACAGGTCTGGATTCACCCCTCCACTTT.

This rearrangement joins TRBV6-5 to TRBJ2-2; D unclear. The CDR3 has 13 residues. Trimming shortened V by 0 bases and J by 6 bases, and 5 bases separated the two germline ends. Germline assignment: CDR1 MNHEY and CDR2 SVGAGI. This chain's CDR3 is CASSYSSPGELFF. The CDR3 DNA sequence: TGTGCCAGCAGTTACTCGAGTCCCGGGGAGCTGTTTTTT.

This chain joins TRBV7-9 and TRBJ1-1; D gene unclear. The V and J ends lost 0 bases and 5 bases respectively, with 7 bases between them. From germline, CDR1 is SEHNR and CDR2 FQNEAQ (reference sequence). The CDR3 is 13 amino acids. The CDR3 protein is CASSLANGTEAFF. CDR3 nucleotides: TGTGCCAGCAGCTTAGCCAACGGTACTGAAGCTTTCTTT.

This rearrangement joins TRBV6-5 to TRBJ1-1; D remains unclear. This CDR3 has 13 residues. The V gene lost 7 bases and the J gene lost 0 bases, with 9 bases spanning the gap. The germline V gene encodes CDR1 MNHEY and CDR2 SVGAGI. CDR3 region: CASTPVLNTEAFF. In DNA form, the CDR3 reads TGTGCCAGCACCCCAGTCCTGAACACTGAAGCTTTCTTT.

This chain uses TRBV3-1 (or the pseudogene TRBV3-2) with TRBJ2-7; TRBD2 aligns across 9 bases. The CDR3 has 14 amino acids. The junction had 11 bases not matched to a gene; V was cut back by 1 base and J by 13 bases. CDR1 is LGHDT and CDR2 is YNNKEL in the germline V gene (reference sequence). CDR3 sequence (DNA): TGTGCCAGCAGCCAAGGGGCTAGCGGGGAGCAACTTTACTTC. Encoded protein: CASSQGASGEQLYF.

The chain uses TRBV19 and TRBJ1-4, with 7 bases identical to TRBD1. V lost 7 bases and J lost 5; bases outside the gene matches: 7. The CDR3 runs 14 residues. CDR1 is LNHDA and CDR2 is SQIVND in the germline V gene (reference sequence). CDR3 in amino acids: CASNRQGQNEKLFF. The CDR3 DNA reads as TGTGCCAGTAACCGACAGGGACAGAATGAAAAACTGTTTTTT.

The chain has TRBV7-6 and TRBJ2-3; D perhaps matches TRBD1 (7 bases). Per germline, CDR1 SGHVS and CDR2 FNYEAQ. The CDR3 has 17 residues. V lost 6 bases and J lost 4, with 23 bases in between. The CDR3 DNA is TGTGCCAGCAGAAGGGGGGCAGGGGGGTCCCCTTCAGATACGCAGTATTTT. This encodes CASRRGAGGSPSDTQYF.

This chain uses TRBV11-2 with TRBJ1-2, with D maybe TRBD1 (5 bases). The CDR3 runs 16 residues. V lost 2 bases and J 6 bases, leaving 19 bases between the germline ends. Germline assignment: CDR1 SGHAT and CDR2 FQNNGV. As DNA, the CDR3 is TGTGCCAGCAGCTTATGGGGCCGGGGCGGGGAAAATGGCTACACCTTC. Its protein is CASSLWGRGGENGYTF.

V usage is TRBV5-1 and J usage is TRBJ2-1, with 11 bases fitting TRBD2. CDR1 is SGHRS and CDR2 is YFSETQ in the germline V gene. V lost 4 bases, J lost 8 bases, and 8 bases stayed unmatched. CDR3 length equals 15 residues. The CDR3 DNA follows: TGCGCCAGCAGCCCCTTAGCGGGGGGGGGTTATGAGCAGTTCTTC. Encoded protein: CASSPLAGGGYEQFF.

The rearrangement links TRBV5-1 to TRBJ2-7; 10 positions agree with TRBD1. The CDR3 is made up of 18 amino acids. V gave up 0 bases and J gave up 3 bases; unmatched junction bases: 12. The germline CDR1 and CDR2 sequences are SGHRS and YFSETQ. The DNA for the CDR3 is TGCGCCAGCAGCTTGGGCTTCCTTGTGGGACAGGGGAACTACGAGCAGTACTTC. Translated, it gives CASSLGFLVGQGNYEQYF.

This clone has a handful of counts. The J gene is TRBJ1-1, the V gene TRBV30; D unresolved. Germline CDR1 GTSNPN, CDR2 SVGIG (reference sequence). Trimming left V 5 bases short and J 0 bases short, with 16 bases between. The CDR3 sequence is 15 residues long. The DNA of the CDR3 is TGTGCCTGGGGGAAAGCCGAATTACTGAACACTGAAGCTTTCTTT. Translation gives CAWGKAELLNTEAFF.